This passage covers 11 T cell receptor beta chains from one sample sequenced in a study of response to subunit inactivated influenza vaccine. TCRdb re-called the RT-PCR reads through MiXCR, storing one row per CDR3 protein. The sample yields around 850,000 distinct CDR3 sequences, around 18% seen once. The sample was PBMCs from blood, taken roughly 5 days after vaccination. The receptors stem from a man in his fifties who received an inactivated influenza vaccine.

The chain is built from TRBV24-1 and TRBJ2-7; D remains unclear. CDR1 and CDR2 (germline): KGHDR, SFDVKD. The CDR3 extends over 12 amino acids. Trimming removed 4 bases from V and 6 bases from J, with 9 bases in between. The CDR3 region is CATSEVAGEQYF. CDR3 coding DNA: TGTGCCACCAGTGAGGTAGCCGGCGAGCAGTACTTC.

The chain couples TRBV10-3 to TRBJ1-2; TRBD1 matches 8 bases. J was trimmed by 8 bases and V by 6 bases; bases with no gene match: 5. Germline CDR1 reads ENHRY; CDR2 reads SYGVKD. The CDR3 is 12 residues long. As DNA, the CDR3 is TGTGCCATCAGGGACAGGGTTGAAGGCTACACCTTC. Translating gives CAIRDRVEGYTF.

The table lists this clonotype with a few counts. The chain couples TRBV11-2 to TRBJ2-3; no reliable D call. Germline CDR1 is SGHAT and CDR2 is FQNNGV. This CDR3 has 15 amino acids. V lost 0 bases and J lost 0, with 7 bases in between. CDR3 nucleotide sequence: TGTGCCAGCAGCTTAGATCTTCCTAGCACAGATACGCAGTATTTT. It translates to CASSLDLPSTDTQYF.

The CDR3 loop is CASSPEGGGEKLFF. DNA for the CDR3: TGTGCCAGCAGCCCCGAGGGGGGTGGTGAAAAACTGTTTTTT. J is TRBJ1-4 and V is TRBV12-3 or TRBV12-4, with D tentatively TRBD1 (6 bases). The CDR3 length is 14 residues. The germline V and J ends were trimmed by 6 bases and 7 bases, with 15 bases remaining between them.

In its sample, this clonotype was seen many times. The V call is TRBV20-1, the J call TRBJ1-1; D unclear. Per germline, CDR1 DFQATT and CDR2 SNEGSKA (reference sequence). Trimming left V 1 base short and J 1 base short, with 13 bases between. The CDR3 runs to 15 residues. The CDR3 protein is CSARVRALSNTEAFF. CDR3 nucleotide sequence: TGCAGTGCTAGAGTAAGGGCACTATCGAACACTGAAGCTTTCTTT.

In its sample, this clonotype was seen a few times. This chain connects TRBV7-7 to TRBJ2-5; TRBD2 agrees at 8 bases. Germline CDR1 is SSHAT and CDR2 is FNYEAQ (reference sequence). Trimming cost V 5 bases and J 4 bases; bases outside gene matches: 3. The length of the CDR3 is 13 residues. The DNA for the CDR3 is TGTGCCAGCAGCGGAGCGGGAGTAGAGACCCAGTACTTC. Amino acid sequence: CASSGAGVETQYF.

The rearrangement uses TRBV7-2 and TRBJ2-1; weak D call: TRBD2 (7 bases). V lost 6 bases and J 8 bases, leaving 17 bases between the germline ends. CDR3 length equals 14 residues. Germline loops: CDR1 SGHTA, CDR2 FQGNSA. The CDR3 nucleotides read TGTGCCAGCAGGAGCCGGGGGGCTTGGGATGAGCAGTTCTTC. Protein: CASRSRGAWDEQFF.

This clonotype was seen a handful of times. The chain is built from TRBV10-3 and TRBJ2-1; D is unclear. The CDR3 has 13 amino acids. Trimming shortened V by 6 bases and J by 10 bases, and 16 bases separated the two germline ends. Germline values: CDR1 ENHRY, CDR2 SYGVKD. The CDR3 bases are TGTGCCATCAGCCCCGAAAGCAACGGGGAGCAGTTCTTC. The encoded protein is CAISPESNGEQFF.

V and J are TRBV5-1 and TRBJ2-7, with D uncertain. This CDR3 is built from 14 residues. Trimming removed 0 bases from V and 7 bases from J, with 14 bases in between. CDR1 and CDR2 (germline): SGHRS, YFSETQ. The CDR3 DNA reads as TGCGCCAGCAGCTTGGGAAGACCACTACTAGAGCAGTACGTC. Amino acids: CASSLGRPLLEQYV.

This clonotype was seen a few times. The rearrangement links TRBV5-1 to TRBJ2-3; 8 bases are a match to TRBD2. From germline, CDR1 is SGHRS and CDR2 YFSETQ. The J segment lost 1 base and the V segment lost 0 bases, leaving 10 bases of the junction unmatched. The CDR3 consists of 18 residues. The DNA for the CDR3 is TGCGCCAGCAGCTTGGAGACTGGACTAGCCGGGGGCACAGATACGCAGTATTTT. As protein: CASSLETGLAGGTDTQYF.

This clonotype was seen a handful of times. The chain employs TRBV20-1 and TRBJ2-7; the D gene is possibly TRBD1 (5 bases). The length of the CDR3 is 15 residues. Germline loops: CDR1 DFQATT, CDR2 SNEGSKA (reference sequence). Between the trimmed V and J ends, which lost 3 bases and 3 bases, there was a span of 18 bases. The CDR3 nucleotides read TGCAGTGCTAGGGAAACGCGGACACTTGACTACGAGCAGTACTTC. Protein sequence: CSARETRTLDYEQYF.